The 28 T cell receptor beta chains below come from one sample, sequenced in a study of OX40 agonist ivuxolimab in advanced cancers. Method: immunoSEQ multiplex PCR; TCRdb's copy keeps in-frame clones and lacks some. The data show 70,000 to 75,000 clones, with 85% seen just once and more than 0.45% held by the top ten. The material was CD4+ or CD8+ T cells sorted from blood, obtained in a trial of the OX40 agonist ivuxolimab. The origin of the receptors is an adult with an advanced solid tumor such as melanoma, head and neck, liver or kidney cancer.

The rearrangement joins TRBV7-9 to TRBJ2-3; weak D call: TRBD2 (5 bases). Germline CDR1 SEHNR, CDR2 FQNEAQ (reference sequence). V shed 7 bases and J shed 0 bases, with 20 bases lying between them. The CDR3 contains 17 residues. CDR3 sequence reads: CASNPTARGISTDTQYF. CDR3 nucleotides: TGTGCCAGCAACCCTACGGCACGAGGGATTAGCACAGATACGCAGTATTTT.

The chain combines TRBV7-8 with TRBJ1-4, with 7 bases matching TRBD1. Unmatched junction bases numbered 8, after V lost 2 bases and J lost 8 bases. From germline, CDR1 is SGHVS and CDR2 FQNEAQ. The CDR3 runs 15 residues. The CDR3 here is CASSLNQGGGEKLFF. In DNA, the CDR3 is TGTGCCAGCAGCTTAAATCAGGGGGGGGGAGAAAAACTGTTTTTT.

The chain recombines TRBV9 with TRBJ2-2; 8 nucleotides match TRBD1. Trimming took 3 bases from V and 4 from J; bases not matched to a gene: 5. The CDR3 is 15 residues long. Germline CDR1 is SGDLS and CDR2 is YYNGEE. The CDR3 spells CASSARGLGTGELFF. The CDR3 DNA sequence: TGTGCCAGCAGCGCCAGGGGGCTGGGCACCGGGGAGCTGTTTTTT.

The chain recombines TRBV7-3 with TRBJ2-3, with no clear D. Germline V gene data show CDR1 as SGHTA and CDR2 as FQGTGA. The length of the CDR3 is 14 residues. Trimming removed 0 bases at V and 2 bases at J, with 6 bases between. CDR3 region: CASSLTGLTDTQYF. Written as DNA, the CDR3 is TGTGCCAGCAGCTTAACCGGGCTCACAGATACGCAGTATTTT.

V usage is TRBV10-3 and J usage is TRBJ2-3; D gene ambiguous. Trimming cost V 2 bases and J 1 base, with 7 bases left between them. In germline, CDR1 is ENHRY, CDR2 SYGVKD. This CDR3 contains 14 residues. The CDR3 is CAISEDRGTDTQYF. CDR3 DNA: TGTGCCATCAGTGAGGATAGAGGCACAGATACGCAGTATTTT.

The chain recombines TRBV5-1 with TRBJ2-7, with D maybe TRBD1 (6 bases). The CDR3 consists of 13 residues. Trimming took 3 bases from V and 2 from J, leaving 9 bases between them. Germline V gene sequence: CDR1 SGHRS, CDR2 YFSETQ. The CDR3 bases are TGCGCCAGCAGCTGGGACAACCCCTACGAGCAGTACTTC. It yields the protein CASSWDNPYEQYF.

The rearrangement uses TRBV7-2 and TRBJ2-7; TRBD2 aligns across 11 bases. Per the germline V gene, CDR1 is SGHTA and CDR2 is FQGNSA. The CDR3 sequence is 19 residues long. Unmatched junction bases numbered 22, after V lost 6 bases and J lost 6 bases. The CDR3 DNA is TGTGCCAGCAGTGGGGGTACTAGCGGGAGTAACCTAAGGGGCCTCGAGCAGTACTTC. Translated: CASSGGTSGSNLRGLEQYF.

The chain joins TRBV6-5 to TRBJ1-6; no firm D call. With 5 bases removed from V and 7 bases from J, the gap between germline ends came to 15 bases. This CDR3 is 15 amino acids long. The germline gives CDR1 MNHEY, CDR2 SVGAGI. The CDR3 sequence: CASSLLWGENSPLHF. In DNA, the CDR3 is TGTGCCAGCAGTCTGCTGTGGGGAGAGAATTCACCCCTCCACTTT.

The gene calls are TRBV2 and TRBJ2-5, with D possibly matching TRBD2 (5 bases). The DNA end lines up better with TRBJ2-7; the J call may be wrong. Germline V CDR1 and CDR2: SNHLY, FYNNEI. This CDR3 region has 13 residues. CDR3 sequence reads: CASTRTRSYEQYF. The CDR3 region has the DNA TGTGCCAGCACCCGGACTCGCTCCTACGAGCAGTACTTC.

The rearrangement joins TRBV6-6 to TRBJ2-5; D gene ambiguous. The CDR3 extends over 12 amino acids. CDR1 is MNHNY and CDR2 is SVGAGI in the germline V gene (reference sequence). Trimming stripped 4 bases from V and 2 bases from J, with 5 bases between. CDR3 sequence: CASSWSQETQYF. The CDR3 nucleotides read TGTGCCAGCAGTTGGAGTCAAGAGACCCAGTACTTC.

The rearrangement uses TRBV5-4 and TRBJ2-2; D ambiguous. The germline V and J ends were trimmed by 4 bases and 2 bases, with 9 bases remaining between them. The CDR3 has 14 residues. CDR1 and CDR2 from the germline V gene are SGHNT and YYREEE (reference sequence). CDR3 coding DNA: TGTGCCAGCAGCCCCACTACCAACACCGGGGAGCTGTTTTTT. This translates into CASSPTTNTGELFF.

CDR3: CASSFPRDRGKTQYF. CDR3 in DNA: TGTGCCAGCAGTTTCCCCCGGGACAGGGGCAAGACCCAGTACTTC. The chain combines TRBV28 with TRBJ2-5, with 10 bases aligning to TRBD1. Germline V gene sequence: CDR1 MDHEN, CDR2 SYDVKM. Trimming cost V 3 bases and J 6 bases; bases outside gene matches: 7. The CDR3 is 15 amino acids.

The chain links TRBV15 to TRBJ1-1, with D perhaps TRBD1 (5 bases). Germline CDR1 and CDR2: LNHNV and YYDKDF (reference sequence). This CDR3 comprises 15 residues. Trimming left V 1 base short and J 8 bases short, with 17 bases between. As DNA, the CDR3 is TGTGCCACCAGCAGAGGGCTTGGGGGGTTGTGGGAAGCTTTCTTT. It codes for CATSRGLGGLWEAFF.

V usage is TRBV7-9 and J usage is TRBJ1-2, with D possibly being TRBD1 (6 bases). This CDR3 is 15 amino acids long. From germline, CDR1 is SEHNR and CDR2 FQNEAQ (reference sequence). The V end was cut by 5 bases, the J end by 6 bases, with 19 bases between. DNA for the CDR3: TGTGCCAGCAGCATCTCAGGTGGGGACACAGATGGCTACACCTTC. Amino acids: CASSISGGDTDGYTF.

This chain uses TRBV7-3 with TRBJ2-1; D possibly corresponds to TRBD2 (5 bases). The CDR3 contains 14 residues. Per the germline V gene, CDR1 is SGHTA and CDR2 is FQGTGA. The V end was cut by 2 bases, the J end by 6 bases, with 11 bases between. The CDR3 nucleotides are TGTGCCAGCAGCTTAGGCGGGCCGAGCAATGAGCAGTTCTTC. It translates to CASSLGGPSNEQFF.

This sequence joins TRBV7-3 and TRBJ2-1; possibly TRBD2 for D (5 bases). Germline assignment: CDR1 SGHTA and CDR2 FQGTGA. This CDR3 is 18 amino acids long. Trimming removed 1 base from V and 3 bases from J, with 19 bases in between. In DNA form, the CDR3 reads TGTGCCAGCAGCTTAATGGGGTCGGGGAATTTTAACTACAATGAGCAGTTCTTC. Encoded protein: CASSLMGSGNFNYNEQFF.

The V call is TRBV5-5, the J call TRBJ1-5; possible D gene TRBD1, 5 bases. V lost 1 base to trimming and J lost 6 bases, with 11 bases between them. This CDR3 is built from 14 residues. CDR1 and CDR2 (germline): SGHKS, YYEKEE (reference sequence). The CDR3 sequence is CASSLSQGGQPQHF. In nucleotides, the CDR3 is TGTGCCAGCAGCTTGAGTCAGGGAGGTCAGCCCCAGCATTTT.

V and J are TRBV5-4 and TRBJ2-4, with a tentative D call TRBD2 (6 bases). The CDR3 spans 14 residues. Trimming took off 4 bases at V and 5 bases at J, with 13 bases between the two ends. Looked up from germline, CDR1 is SGHNT and CDR2 is YYREEE (reference sequence). The CDR3 sequence: CASSLRTGENIQYF. CDR3 nucleotides: TGTGCCAGCAGCCTAAGGACGGGGGAAAACATTCAGTACTTC.

The chain has TRBV6-5 and TRBJ2-5; D ambiguous. CDR1 and CDR2 (germline): MNHEY, SVGAGI. The CDR3 consists of 14 residues. Trimming shortened V by 1 base and J by 6 bases, and 12 bases separated the two germline ends. DNA of the CDR3: TGTGCCAGCAGTTACTTTAGGGAAGGGAAGACCCAGTACTTC. Protein: CASSYFREGKTQYF.

The rearrangement links TRBV18 to TRBJ2-1; 14 nucleotides align to TRBD2. The CDR3 extends over 15 amino acids. Germline CDR1 reads KGHSH; CDR2 reads LQKENI. V shed 6 bases and J 10 bases; nucleotides not matched to a gene: 8. CDR3 coding DNA: TGTGCCAGCTCCGAACCGGGACTAGCGGGAGACGAGCAGTTCTTC. Translating it yields CASSEPGLAGDEQFF. The whole variable domain, remainder taken from reference TRBV18 and TRBJ2-1, is NAGVMQNPRHLVRRRGQEARLRCSPMKGHSHVYWYRQLPEEGLKFMVYLQKENIIDESGMPKERFSAEFPKEGPSILRIQQVVRGDSAAYFCASSEPGLAGDEQFFGPGTRLTVL.

The V call is TRBV28, the J call TRBJ2-3, with 10 bases lining up with TRBD2. The CDR3 length is 17 residues. Unmatched junction bases numbered 8, after V lost 5 bases and J lost 0 bases. The germline V gene encodes CDR1 MDHEN and CDR2 SYDVKM. This CDR3 reads CASSQSGLAASTDTQYF. The CDR3, as DNA: TGTGCCAGCAGTCAATCCGGACTAGCGGCTAGCACAGATACGCAGTATTTT. The full variable domain, rest sourced from reference TRBV28 and TRBJ2-3, is DVKVTQSSRYLVKRTGEKVFLECVQDMDHENMFWYRQDPGLGLRLIYFSYDVKMKEKGDIPEGYSVSREKKERFSLILESASTNQTSMYLCASSQSGLAASTDTQYFGPGTRLTVL.

V and J are TRBV10-2 and TRBJ1-5; the D gene is possibly TRBD1 (5 bases). With 7 bases removed from V and 7 bases from J, the gap between germline ends came to 14 bases. Germline V CDR1 and CDR2: WSHSY, SAAADI. CDR3 length equals 13 residues. This chain's CDR3 is CASKGVGDQPQHF. The CDR3 DNA is TGCGCCAGCAAAGGGGTAGGGGACCAGCCCCAGCATTTT.

The chain carries TRBV29-1 and TRBJ1-2, with unresolved D. V shed 4 bases and J shed 0 bases, with 9 bases lying between them. Germline lookup yields CDR1 SQVTM and CDR2 ANQGSEA. The CDR3 consists of 13 residues. The CDR3 reads CSVASRANYGYTF. The CDR3, as DNA: TGCAGCGTTGCATCCCGGGCTAACTATGGCTACACCTTC.

V usage is TRBV6-6 and J usage is TRBJ1-5; no definite D call. The CDR3 loop spans 13 amino acids. V gave up 5 bases and J gave up 7 bases, with 12 bases separating them. Germline V lookup: CDR1 MNHNY, CDR2 SVGAGI (reference sequence). CDR3 coding DNA: TGTGCCAGCAGTGTCCAGGAGCTGCAGCCCCAGCATTTT. Its translation is CASSVQELQPQHF.

This clone occurred a few times. The chain joins TRBV28 to TRBJ1-5; the D is unclear. This CDR3 has 14 residues. From germline, CDR1 is MDHEN and CDR2 SYDVKM. Between the trimmed V and J ends, which lost 4 bases and 6 bases, there was a span of 13 bases. CDR3 nucleotide sequence: TGTGCCAGCAGTTCGCTAGTATGGGTTCAGCCCCAGCATTTT. Protein: CASSSLVWVQPQHF.

The chain uses TRBV6-1 and TRBJ1-6; D not resolved. The germline CDR1 and CDR2 sequences are MNHNS and SASEGT. The ends were cut back, 10 bases at V and 5 bases at J, with 9 bases in the middle. There are 12 residues in the CDR3. CDR3 protein: CATQMNNSPLHF. As DNA, the CDR3 is TGTGCCACACAGATGAATAATTCACCCCTCCACTTT.

V usage is TRBV6-5 and J usage is TRBJ2-1, with 12 bases that match TRBD1. Per germline, CDR1 MNHEY and CDR2 SVGAGI. The CDR3 spans 14 residues. The trim removed 4 bases at V and 7 bases at J, leaving 2 bases unmatched. The CDR3 sequence is CASSLGQGANEQFF. The CDR3 DNA reads TGTGCCAGCAGTTTGGGACAGGGGGCGAATGAGCAGTTCTTC.

The count of this clone is one. The chain is built from TRBV5-4 and TRBJ2-5; 8 bases fit TRBD2. V lost 3 bases to trimming and J lost 3 bases; unmatched junction nucleotides: 10. Per the germline V gene, CDR1 is SGHNT and CDR2 is YYREEE (reference sequence). The CDR3 is made up of 16 amino acids. The CDR3 sequence: CASSSGTRWSKETQYF. The CDR3 nucleotides read TGTGCCAGCAGCTCAGGGACTAGATGGAGCAAAGAGACCCAGTACTTC.